Sequencing of this TCR beta chain was carried out in a study of CD8+CD57+ T cells in acquired aplastic anemia. The CDR3 runs 14 residues. Germline V gene sequence: CDR1 DFQATT, CDR2 SNEGSKA (reference sequence). The germline V and J ends were trimmed by 4 bases and 3 bases, with 15 bases remaining between them. In this sample, this clonotype turned up a few times. Lacking the conserved final phenylalanine or tryptophan, this CDR3 likely reflects a read error. Genomic DNA acted as the template from which TCR beta VDJ combination and CDR3 sequence profiling were carried out. TCRdb ran MiXCR on the reads and lists one entry per CDR3 protein. The repertoire holds a few hundred thousand distinct CDR3 sequences, with approximately 35% as singletons.

The receptor's source is a human donor in good health, serving as a control. This chain links TRBV20-1 with TRBJ1-1; tentative D call: TRBD1 (6 bases). Sequenced sample: sorted CD4+, CD8+, or CD8+CD57+ T cells (not recorded which) from PBMCs. Here the CDR3 reads CSATNRVGHTEAFL. In DNA, the CDR3 is TGCAGTGCTACTAACAGGGTTGGGCACACTGAAGCTTTCCTT.